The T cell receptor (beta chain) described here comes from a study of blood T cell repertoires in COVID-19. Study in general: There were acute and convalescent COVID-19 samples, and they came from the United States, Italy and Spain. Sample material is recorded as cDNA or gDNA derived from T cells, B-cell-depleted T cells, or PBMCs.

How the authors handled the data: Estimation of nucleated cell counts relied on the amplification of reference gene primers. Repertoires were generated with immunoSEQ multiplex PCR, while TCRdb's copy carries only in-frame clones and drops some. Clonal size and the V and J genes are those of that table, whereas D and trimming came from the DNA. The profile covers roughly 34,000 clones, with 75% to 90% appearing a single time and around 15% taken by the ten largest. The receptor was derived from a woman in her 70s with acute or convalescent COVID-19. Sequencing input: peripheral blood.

The CDR3 is CASSQTRGTGRDTIYF. The CDR3 nucleotides read TGTGCCAGCAGCCAAACCCGCGGGACAGGGAGGGACACCATATATTTT. The genes are TRBV4-2 and TRBJ1-3; TRBD1 matches 9 bases. Germline V lookup: CDR1 LGHNA, CDR2 YNFKEQ. This CDR3 is built from 16 residues. J lost 8 bases, V lost 2 bases, and 10 bases had no gene match.